This T cell receptor beta chain was sequenced in a study of siplizumab effects on memory and regulatory T cells. Worth noting for this clone: As yet, its antigen is unknown.

Study observations and caveats: Tregs that proliferated in siplizumab cultures did not have their suppressive function confirmed. Treg origin accounted for an average of around 69% of mappable alloreactive CD4+ clones with siplizumab and over 25% in controls. A minor share of alloreactive clones matched unstimulated subsets.

This CDR3 region has 13 residues. Trimming removed 4 bases from V and 7 bases from J, with 14 bases in between. Germline V gives CDR1 SNHLY, CDR2 FYNNEI. Assay used: immunoSEQ multiplex PCR; TCRdb lists only in-frame clones, some missing. The table includes approximately 100,000 clones, roughly nine tenths detected once. The chain couples TRBV2 to TRBJ2-7; D remains ambiguous. The specimen sequenced was Tregs sorted from blood. The sequence came from a human donor in good health. This CDR3 reads CASSVVVVGEQYF. The CDR3 nucleotides read TGTGCCAGCAGTGTGGTGGTGGTTGGTGAGCAGTACTTC.